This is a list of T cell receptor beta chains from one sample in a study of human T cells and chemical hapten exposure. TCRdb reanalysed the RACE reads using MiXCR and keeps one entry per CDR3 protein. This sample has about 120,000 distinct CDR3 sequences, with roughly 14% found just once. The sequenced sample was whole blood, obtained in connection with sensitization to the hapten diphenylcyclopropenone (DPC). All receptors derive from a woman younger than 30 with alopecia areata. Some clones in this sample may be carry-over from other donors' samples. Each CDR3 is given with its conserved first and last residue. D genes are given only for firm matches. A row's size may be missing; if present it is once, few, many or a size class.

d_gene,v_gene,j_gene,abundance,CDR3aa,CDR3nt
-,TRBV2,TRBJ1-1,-,CASKRGNTEAFF,TGTGCCAGCAAACGAGGGAACACTGAAGCTTTCTTT
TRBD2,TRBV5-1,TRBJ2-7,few,CASSLEGLAGSYEQYF,TGCGCCAGCAGCTTGGAAGGACTAGCGGGGTCCTACGAGCAGTACTTC
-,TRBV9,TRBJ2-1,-,CASSGAPGAHNEQFF,TGTGCCAGCAGCGGGGCCCCAGGGGCACACAATGAGCAGTTCTTC
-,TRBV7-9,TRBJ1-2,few,CASSLALGRTEGYTF,TGTGCCAGCAGCTTAGCGCTTGGGAGGACGGAAGGCTACACCTTC
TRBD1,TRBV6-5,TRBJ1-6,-,CASSTEGTGTSPLHF,TGTGCCAGCAGTACCGAGGGGACAGGGACCTCACCCCTCCACTTT
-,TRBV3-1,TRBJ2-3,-,CASSSHRADTQYF,TGTGCCAGCAGCTCCCATCGCGCAGATACGCAGTATTTT
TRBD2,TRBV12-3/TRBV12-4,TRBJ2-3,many,CASSSRGLAGVGDTQYF,TGTGCCAGCAGTTCAAGGGGCCTAGCGGGGGTTGGAGATACGCAGTATTTT
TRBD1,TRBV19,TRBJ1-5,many,CASRPPGGRNQPQHF,TGTGCCAGTAGACCCCCAGGGGGACGCAATCAGCCCCAGCATTTT
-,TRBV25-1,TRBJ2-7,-,CASSEGLGQYF,TGTGCCAGCAGTGAGGGGCTGGGGCAGTACTTC
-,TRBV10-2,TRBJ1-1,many,CASSAEQRLTEAFF,TGCGCCAGCAGTGCGGAACAGCGTCTCACTGAAGCTTTCTTT
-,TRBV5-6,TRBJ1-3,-,CASSWALGADGNTIYF,TGTGCCAGCAGCTGGGCACTGGGGGCGGATGGAAACACCATATATTTT
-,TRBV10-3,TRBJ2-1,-,CAISESAGGSYNEQFF,TGTGCCATCAGTGAGTCGGCAGGGGGGTCCTACAATGAGCAGTTCTTC
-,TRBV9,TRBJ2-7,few,CASSVEMGHYEQYF,TGTGCCAGCAGCGTAGAAATGGGACACTACGAGCAGTACTTC
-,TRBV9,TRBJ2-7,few,CASATGQLTHEQYF,TGTGCCAGCGCGACGGGCCAATTAACCCACGAGCAGTACTTC
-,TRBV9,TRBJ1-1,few,CASSVTGNTEAFF,TGTGCCAGCAGCGTAACCGGGAACACTGAAGCTTTCTTT
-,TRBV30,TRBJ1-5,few,CAWASGSNQPQHF,TGTGCCTGGGCTTCAGGGAGCAATCAGCCCCAGCATTTT
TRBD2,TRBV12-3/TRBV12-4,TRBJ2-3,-,CASSFLAGGSTDTQYF,TGTGCCAGCAGTTTTCTTGCGGGGGGAAGCACAGATACGCAGTATTTT
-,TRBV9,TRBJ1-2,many,CASGPDTIYGYTF,TGTGCCAGCGGACCGGACACAATCTATGGCTACACCTTC
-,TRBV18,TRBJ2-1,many,CASSLTTDYNEQFF,TGTGCCAGCTCACTAACGACCGATTACAATGAGCAGTTCTTC
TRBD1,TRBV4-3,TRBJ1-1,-,CASSLYRGPTEAFF,TGCGCCAGCAGCCTATACAGGGGGCCCACTGAAGCTTTCTTT
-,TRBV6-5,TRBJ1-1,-,CASSSRRDTEAFF,TGTGCCAGCAGTTCGCGACGGGACACTGAAGCTTTCTTT
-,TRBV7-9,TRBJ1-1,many,CASSLELETEAFF,TGTGCCAGCAGCTTAGAATTGGAGACTGAAGCTTTCTTT
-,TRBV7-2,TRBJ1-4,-,CASSLVPGPGEKLFF,TGTGCCAGCAGCTTAGTCCCCGGGCCTGGAGAAAAACTGTTTTTT
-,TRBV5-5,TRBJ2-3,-,CASSPWTTDTQYF,TGTGCCAGCAGCCCGTGGACCACAGATACGCAGTATTTT
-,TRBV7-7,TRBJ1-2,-,CASRRRGYTF,TGTGCCAGCAGAAGGCGGGGCTACACCTTC
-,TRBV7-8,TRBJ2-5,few,CASSLGPETQYF,TGTGCCAGCAGCTTGGGACCCGAGACCCAGTACTTC
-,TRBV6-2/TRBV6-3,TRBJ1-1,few,CASRHLYREFTNTEAFF,TGTGCCAGCAGGCATCTTTACAGGGAGTTCACGAACACTGAAGCTTTCTTT
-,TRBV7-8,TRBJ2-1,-,CASSLGTGNEQFF,TGTGCCAGCAGCTTAGGGACGGGGAATGAGCAGTTCTTC
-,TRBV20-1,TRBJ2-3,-,CSARSSPAVDTQYF,TGCAGTGCTAGGAGTAGCCCGGCAGTAGATACGCAGTATTTT
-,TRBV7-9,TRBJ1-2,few,CASSHPWGSYGYTF,TGTGCCAGCAGCCACCCGTGGGGGTCCTATGGCTACACCTTC
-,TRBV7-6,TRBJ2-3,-,CASSLRQGTDTQYF,TGTGCCAGCAGCTTAAGGCAGGGAACAGATACGCAGTATTTT
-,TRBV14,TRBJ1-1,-,CASSETVMRDTEAFF,TGTGCCAGCAGCGAGACAGTTATGCGGGACACTGAAGCTTTCTTT
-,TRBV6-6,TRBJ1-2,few,CASTPSSTGYSYGYTF,TGTGCCAGCACTCCTTCCTCCACAGGGTATAGCTATGGCTACACCTTC
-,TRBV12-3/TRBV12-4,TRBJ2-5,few,CASSLDLIAETQYF,TGTGCCAGCAGTTTGGACCTCATAGCAGAGACCCAGTACTTC
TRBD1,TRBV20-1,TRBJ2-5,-,CSARGEGQGQETQYF,TGCAGTGCTAGAGGGGAGGGACAGGGCCAAGAGACCCAGTACTTC
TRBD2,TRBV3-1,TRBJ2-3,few,CASSQGLAGTRTDTQYF,TGTGCCAGCAGCCAAGGTCTAGCGGGGACCCGCACAGATACGCAGTATTTT
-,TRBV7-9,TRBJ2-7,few,CASRSARPGTYEQYF,TGTGCCAGCAGGTCGGCCCGCCCGGGAACCTACGAGCAGTACTTC
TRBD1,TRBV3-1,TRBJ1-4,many,CASSQVQGATNEKLFF,TGTGCCAGCAGCCAAGTACAGGGGGCAACTAATGAAAAACTGTTTTTT
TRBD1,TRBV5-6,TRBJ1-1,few,CASSAIRDRVGTEAFF,TGTGCCAGCAGCGCTATCCGGGACAGGGTCGGCACTGAAGCTTTCTTT
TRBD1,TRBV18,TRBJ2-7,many,CASSPAPGQGVYEQYF,TGTGCCAGCTCACCAGCCCCGGGACAGGGGGTATACGAGCAGTACTTC
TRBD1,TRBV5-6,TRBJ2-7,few,CASSSYRGTVDEQYF,TGTGCCAGCAGCTCCTACAGGGGAACCGTGGACGAGCAGTACTTC
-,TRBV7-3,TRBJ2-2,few,CASSQGYPGAGNTGELFF,TGTGCCAGCAGCCAAGGCTATCCAGGGGCGGGGAACACCGGGGAGCTGTTTTTT
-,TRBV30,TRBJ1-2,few,CAWSVVGSGYTF,TGTGCCTGGAGTGTAGTAGGGTCCGGCTACACCTTC